This TCR beta chain comes out of a study of CD8 T cells in Susac syndrome. Sequencing targeted TCR beta in blood CD8+ and CD4+ T cells. Negative magnetic isolation gave CD8+ and CD4+ cells; FACS enriched CD8+ TEMRA. The ends lost 4 bases at V and 1 base at J; junction bases unmatched: 5. The CDR3 is 16 residues long. The V gene's germline CDR1 is KGHDR and CDR2 SFDVKD. The RNA input was about 0.5 to 1 ug, and it was reverse transcribed with random hexamers. immunoSEQ multiplex PCR amplified TCR beta CDR3 across 54 Vbeta, 13 Jbeta. TCRdb itself ran the immunoSEQ multiplex PCR reads through MiXCR, one entry per CDR3 protein. The sample records roughly 200,000 distinct CDR3 sequences, roughly 96% being singletons.

This sequence was found in a human donor in good health. The specimen was CD4+ T cells from PBMCs. The chain carries TRBV24-1 and TRBJ2-1, with 8 positions matching TRBD1. CDR3 amino acids: CATSDRDRGSYNEQFF. In DNA, the CDR3 is TGTGCCACCAGTGACCGTGACAGGGGTTCCTACAATGAGCAGTTCTTC.